This T cell receptor (beta chain) appears in the sequencing data of a study of response to subunit inactivated influenza vaccine. TCRdb reanalysed the RT-PCR reads using MiXCR and keeps one entry per CDR3 protein. The sample yields about 650,000 distinct CDR3 sequences, 14% seen once. The CDR3 spans 14 residues. With 3 bases clipped from V and 10 bases from J, the junction kept 7 bases outside the gene matches. CDR1 and CDR2 from the germline V gene are MNHEY and SMNVEV (reference sequence). Specimen: PBMCs from blood, collected 14 days before vaccination. The chain uses TRBV27 and TRBJ2-1; 9 nucleotides agree with TRBD1. This clonotype originated in a man aged 50 to 59 who received an inactivated influenza vaccine. The CDR3 region has the DNA TGTGCCAGCAGTTTTGTGGGACAGGGAGGCGAGCAGTTCTTC. Translating it yields CASSFVGQGGEQFF.